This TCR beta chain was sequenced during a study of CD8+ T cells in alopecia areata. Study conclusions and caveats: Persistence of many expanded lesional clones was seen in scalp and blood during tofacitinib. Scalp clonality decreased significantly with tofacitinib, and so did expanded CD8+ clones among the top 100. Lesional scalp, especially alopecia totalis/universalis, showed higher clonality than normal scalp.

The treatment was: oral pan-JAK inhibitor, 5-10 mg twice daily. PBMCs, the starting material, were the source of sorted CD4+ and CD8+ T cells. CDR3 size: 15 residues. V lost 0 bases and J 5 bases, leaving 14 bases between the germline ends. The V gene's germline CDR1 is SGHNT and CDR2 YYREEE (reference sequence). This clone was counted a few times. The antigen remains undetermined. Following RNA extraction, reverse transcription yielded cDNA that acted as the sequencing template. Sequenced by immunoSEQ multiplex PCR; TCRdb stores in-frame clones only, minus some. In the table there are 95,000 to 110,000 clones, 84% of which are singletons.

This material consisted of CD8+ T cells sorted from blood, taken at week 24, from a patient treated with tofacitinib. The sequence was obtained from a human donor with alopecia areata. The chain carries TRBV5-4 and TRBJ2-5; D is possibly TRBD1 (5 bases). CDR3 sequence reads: CASSLDWGVRETQYF. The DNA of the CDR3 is TGTGCCAGCAGCTTGGACTGGGGCGTGAGGGAGACCCAGTACTTC.